The clone carrying this TCR beta chain turned up a few times. The data were obtained in a study of response to subunit inactivated influenza vaccine. TCRdb reprocessed the RT-PCR reads via MiXCR and lists one record per CDR3 protein. The sample lists 500,000 to 600,000 distinct CDR3 sequences, roughly 12% occurring once. This CDR3 region has 15 residues. Trimming took 4 bases from V and 8 from J; bases not matched to a gene: 9. Germline V lookup: CDR1 MNHEY, CDR2 SVGAGI. The sequence was collected from a man aged 45-65 years who received an inactivated influenza vaccine. Sequenced here: PBMCs from blood, sampled on the day of vaccination. The chain recombines TRBV6-5 with TRBJ2-3, with 10 bases fitting TRBD2. CDR3: CASSSLRASGGTQYF. The CDR3 coding sequence is TGTGCCAGCAGTTCCCTCCGTGCTAGCGGGGGTACGCAGTATTTT.